Listed below are T cell receptor beta chains from one sample, sequenced in a study of OX40 agonist ivuxolimab in advanced cancers. TCRdb keeps only in-frame clones here, not all; method: immunoSEQ multiplex PCR. The sample lists roughly 89,000 clones, 85% to 90% seen once, with 6% to 7.5% in the top ten. This material consisted of CD4+ or CD8+ T cells sorted from blood, taken in a trial of the OX40 agonist ivuxolimab. The receptor set was obtained from an adult with an advanced solid tumor such as melanoma, head and neck, liver or kidney cancer. Both conserved end residues are part of each CDR3.

TRBV23-1 CASSQLTGDQPQHF
TRBV12-5 CASAPRVSYNEQFF
TRBV30 CAWKSSGTDYNEQFF
TRBV27 CASSPRLAGSPSYEQYF
TRBV5-6 CASSYGQGNEKLFF
TRBV28 CASSSPRGSGRTPSTDTQYF
TRBV2 CASSGLVMNTEAFF
TRBV18 CASSPLVAKNIQYF
TRBV5-1 CASSPIVVGQGASPLHF
TRBV9 CASSVGDSQAFF
TRBV7-9 CAGEAATSYEQYF
TRBV27 CASSLSLGDPEQYF
TRBV13 CASSLVLGPVTDTQYF
TRBV7-9 CASSLDNEQFF